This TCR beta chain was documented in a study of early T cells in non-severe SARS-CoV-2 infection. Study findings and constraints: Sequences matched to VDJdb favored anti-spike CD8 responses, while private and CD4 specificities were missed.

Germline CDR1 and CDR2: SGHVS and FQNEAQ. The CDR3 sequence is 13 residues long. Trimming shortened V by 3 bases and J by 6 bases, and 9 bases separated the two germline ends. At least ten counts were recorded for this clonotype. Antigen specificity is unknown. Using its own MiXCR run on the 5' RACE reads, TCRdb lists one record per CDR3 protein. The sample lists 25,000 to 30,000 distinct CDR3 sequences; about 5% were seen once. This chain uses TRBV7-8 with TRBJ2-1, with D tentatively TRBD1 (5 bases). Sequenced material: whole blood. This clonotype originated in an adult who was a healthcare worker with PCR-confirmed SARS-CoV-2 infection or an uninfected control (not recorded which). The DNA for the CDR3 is TGTGCCAGCAGCTTGACAGCTATCAATGAGCAGTTCTTC. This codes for CASSLTAINEQFF.